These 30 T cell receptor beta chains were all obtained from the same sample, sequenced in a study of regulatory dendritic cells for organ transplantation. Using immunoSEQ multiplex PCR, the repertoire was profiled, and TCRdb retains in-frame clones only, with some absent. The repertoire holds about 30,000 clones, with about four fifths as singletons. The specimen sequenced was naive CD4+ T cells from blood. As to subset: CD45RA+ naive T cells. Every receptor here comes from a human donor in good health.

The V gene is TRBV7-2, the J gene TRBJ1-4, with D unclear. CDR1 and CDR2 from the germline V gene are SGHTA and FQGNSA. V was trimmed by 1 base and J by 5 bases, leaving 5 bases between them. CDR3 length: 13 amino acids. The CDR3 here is CASSLDLNEKLFF. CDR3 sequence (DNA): TGTGCCAGCAGCTTAGATCTGAATGAAAAACTGTTTTTT.

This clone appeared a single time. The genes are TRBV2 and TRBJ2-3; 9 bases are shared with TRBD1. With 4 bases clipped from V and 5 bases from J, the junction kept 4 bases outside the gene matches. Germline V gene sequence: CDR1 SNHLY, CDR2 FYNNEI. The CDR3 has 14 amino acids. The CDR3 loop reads CASSAGQGLDTQYF. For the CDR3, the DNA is TGTGCCAGCAGTGCGGGACAGGGTTTAGATACGCAGTATTTT.

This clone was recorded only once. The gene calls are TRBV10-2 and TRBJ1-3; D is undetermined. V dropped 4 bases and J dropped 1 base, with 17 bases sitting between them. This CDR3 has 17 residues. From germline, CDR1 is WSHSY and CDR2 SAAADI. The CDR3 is CASSVAGGRGSGNTIYF. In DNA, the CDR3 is TGCGCCAGCAGTGTCGCGGGAGGGAGAGGGTCTGGAAACACCATATATTTT.

For the CDR3, the DNA is TGCAGCGTCGCCCTCTCAGGGGGCAATGGAAACACCATATATTTT. It is translated as CSVALSGGNGNTIYF. This chain uses TRBV29-1 with TRBJ1-3; 8 bases fit TRBD1. CDR3 size: 15 residues. V gave up 6 bases and J gave up 3 bases; unmatched junction bases: 10. Germline V CDR1 and CDR2: SQVTM, ANQGSEA.

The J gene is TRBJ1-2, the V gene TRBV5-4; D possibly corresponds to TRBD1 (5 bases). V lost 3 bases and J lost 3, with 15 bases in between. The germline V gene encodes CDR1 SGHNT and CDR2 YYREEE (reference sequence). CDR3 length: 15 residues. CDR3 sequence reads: CASSYTAGGHYGYTF. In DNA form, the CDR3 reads TGTGCCAGCAGCTATACCGCGGGGGGACACTATGGCTACACCTTC.

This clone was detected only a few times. The CDR3 DNA follows: TGTGCCAGCAGCTCAGGACAGGGTATAGATACGCAGTATTTT. Amino acids: CASSSGQGIDTQYF. V gene TRBV5-8 combines with J gene TRBJ2-3; 8 bases agree with TRBD1. J lost 5 bases, V lost 3 bases, and 5 bases had no gene match. The CDR3 loop spans 14 amino acids. CDR1 SGHTS and CDR2 YDEGEE come from the germline V gene.

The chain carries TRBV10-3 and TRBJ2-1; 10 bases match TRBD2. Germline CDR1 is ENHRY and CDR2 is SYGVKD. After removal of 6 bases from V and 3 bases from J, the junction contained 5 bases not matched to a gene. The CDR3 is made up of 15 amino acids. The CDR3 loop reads CAISPIAGGYNEQFF. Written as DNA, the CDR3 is TGTGCCATCAGCCCCATAGCGGGGGGCTACAATGAGCAGTTCTTC.

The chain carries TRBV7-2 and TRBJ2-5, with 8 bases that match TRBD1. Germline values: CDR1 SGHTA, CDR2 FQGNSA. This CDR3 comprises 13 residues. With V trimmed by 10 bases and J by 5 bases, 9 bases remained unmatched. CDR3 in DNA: TGTGCCAACGACAGGGGAGGAAGCGAGACCCAGTACTTC. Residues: CANDRGGSETQYF.

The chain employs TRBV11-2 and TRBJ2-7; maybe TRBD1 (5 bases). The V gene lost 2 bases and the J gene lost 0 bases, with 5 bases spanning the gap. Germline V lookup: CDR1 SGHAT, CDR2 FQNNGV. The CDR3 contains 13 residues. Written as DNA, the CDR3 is TGTGCCAGCAGCTTAAGGGGCTCCTACGAGCAGTACTTC. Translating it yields CASSLRGSYEQYF.

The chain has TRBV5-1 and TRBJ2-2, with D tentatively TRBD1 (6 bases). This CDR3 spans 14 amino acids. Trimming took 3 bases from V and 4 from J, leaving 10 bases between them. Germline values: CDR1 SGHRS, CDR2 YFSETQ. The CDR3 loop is CASSWVGATGELFF. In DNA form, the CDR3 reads TGCGCCAGCAGCTGGGTGGGGGCCACCGGGGAGCTGTTTTTT.

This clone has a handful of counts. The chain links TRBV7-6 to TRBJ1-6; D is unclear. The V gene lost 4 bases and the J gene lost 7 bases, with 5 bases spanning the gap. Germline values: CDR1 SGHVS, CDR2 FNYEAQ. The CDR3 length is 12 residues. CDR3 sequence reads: CASSSVNSPLHF. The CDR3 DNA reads TGTGCCAGCAGCTCCGTCAATTCACCCCTCCACTTT.

CDR3 sequence: CASSKDRDLTEAFF. The CDR3 DNA reads TGTGCCAGCAGTAAAGACAGGGATCTAACTGAAGCTTTCTTT. The chain joins TRBV27 to TRBJ1-1, with 7 bases identical to TRBD1. Germline-derived CDR1 and CDR2 are MNHEY and SMNVEV (reference sequence). CDR3 length: 14 residues. J was trimmed by 5 bases and V by 5 bases; bases with no gene match: 8.

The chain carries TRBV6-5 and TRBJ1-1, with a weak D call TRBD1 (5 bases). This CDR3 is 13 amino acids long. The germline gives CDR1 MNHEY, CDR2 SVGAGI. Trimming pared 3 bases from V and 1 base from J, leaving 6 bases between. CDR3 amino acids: CASSYQGNTEAFF. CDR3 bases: TGTGCCAGCAGTTATCAGGGGAACACTGAAGCTTTCTTT.

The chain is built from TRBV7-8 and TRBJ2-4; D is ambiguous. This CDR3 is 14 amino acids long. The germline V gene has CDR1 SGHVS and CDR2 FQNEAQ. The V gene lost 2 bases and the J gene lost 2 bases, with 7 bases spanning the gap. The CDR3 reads CASSLYETKNIQYF. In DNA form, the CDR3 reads TGTGCCAGCAGCTTATACGAGACCAAAAACATTCAGTACTTC.

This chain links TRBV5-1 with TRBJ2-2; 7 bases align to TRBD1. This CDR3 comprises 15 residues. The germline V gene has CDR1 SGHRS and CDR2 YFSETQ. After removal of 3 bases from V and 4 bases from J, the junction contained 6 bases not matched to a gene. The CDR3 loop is CASSSTGPGTGELFF. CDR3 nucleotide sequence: TGCGCCAGCAGCTCGACAGGGCCAGGCACCGGGGAGCTGTTTTTT.

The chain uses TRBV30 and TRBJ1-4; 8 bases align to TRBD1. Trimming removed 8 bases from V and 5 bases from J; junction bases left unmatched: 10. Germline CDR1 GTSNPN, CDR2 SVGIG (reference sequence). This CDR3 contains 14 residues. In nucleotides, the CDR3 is TGTGCCCCGGACAGGGAAACAGACAATGAAAAACTGTTTTTT. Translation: CAPDRETDNEKLFF.

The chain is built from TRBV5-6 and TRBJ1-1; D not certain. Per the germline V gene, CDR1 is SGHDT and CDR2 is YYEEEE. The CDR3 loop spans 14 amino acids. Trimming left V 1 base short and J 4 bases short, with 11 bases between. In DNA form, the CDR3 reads TGTGCCAGCAGCTTGAGTCTAGGAAGCACTGAAGCTTTCTTT. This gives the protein CASSLSLGSTEAFF.

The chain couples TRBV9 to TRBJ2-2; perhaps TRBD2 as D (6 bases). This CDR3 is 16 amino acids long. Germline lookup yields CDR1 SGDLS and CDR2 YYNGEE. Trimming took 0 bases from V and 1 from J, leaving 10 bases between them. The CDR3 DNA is TGTGCCAGCAGCGTAGGCGGGATGCAGAACACCGGGGAGCTGTTTTTT. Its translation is CASSVGGMQNTGELFF.

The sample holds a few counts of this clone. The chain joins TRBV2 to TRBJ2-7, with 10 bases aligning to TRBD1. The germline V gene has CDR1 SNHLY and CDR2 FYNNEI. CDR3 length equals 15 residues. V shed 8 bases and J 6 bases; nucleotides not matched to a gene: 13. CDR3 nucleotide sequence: TGTGCCAGCCTCGCGTGGGACAGGGGACCCGGCGAGCAGTACTTC. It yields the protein CASLAWDRGPGEQYF.

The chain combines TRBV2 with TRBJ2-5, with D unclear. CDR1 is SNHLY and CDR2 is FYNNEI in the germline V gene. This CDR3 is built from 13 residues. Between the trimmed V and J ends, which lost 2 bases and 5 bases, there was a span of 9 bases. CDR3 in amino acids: CASSENSPETQYF. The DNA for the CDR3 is TGTGCCAGCAGTGAAAACAGCCCTGAGACCCAGTACTTC.

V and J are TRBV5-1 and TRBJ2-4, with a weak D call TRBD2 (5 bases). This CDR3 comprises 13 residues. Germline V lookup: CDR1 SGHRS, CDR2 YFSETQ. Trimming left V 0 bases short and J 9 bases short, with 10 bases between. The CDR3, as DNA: TGCGCCAGCAGCTTGGATGGTAGCGCCATTCAGTACTTC. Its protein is CASSLDGSAIQYF.

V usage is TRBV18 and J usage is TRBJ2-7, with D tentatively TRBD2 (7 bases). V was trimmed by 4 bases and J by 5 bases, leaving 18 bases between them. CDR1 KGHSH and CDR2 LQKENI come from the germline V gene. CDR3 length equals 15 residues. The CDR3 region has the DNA TGTGCCAGCTCACTGGCCCGGGGGGCGGGTAACGAGCAGTACTTC. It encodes CASSLARGAGNEQYF.

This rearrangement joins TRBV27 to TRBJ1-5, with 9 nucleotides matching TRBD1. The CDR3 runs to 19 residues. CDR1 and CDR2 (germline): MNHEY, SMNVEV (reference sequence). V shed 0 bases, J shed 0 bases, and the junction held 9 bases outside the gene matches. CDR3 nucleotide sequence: TGTGCCAGCAGTTTATCTAGAAGGACAGGGGACTTTAGCAATCAGCCCCAGCATTTT. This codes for CASSLSRRTGDFSNQPQHF.

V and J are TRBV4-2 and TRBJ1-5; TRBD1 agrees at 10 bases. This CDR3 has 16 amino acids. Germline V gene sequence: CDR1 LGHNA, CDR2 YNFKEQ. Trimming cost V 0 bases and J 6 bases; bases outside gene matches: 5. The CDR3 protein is CASSQEAGTGVQPQHF. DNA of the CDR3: TGTGCCAGCAGCCAAGAGGCGGGGACAGGGGTTCAGCCCCAGCATTTT.

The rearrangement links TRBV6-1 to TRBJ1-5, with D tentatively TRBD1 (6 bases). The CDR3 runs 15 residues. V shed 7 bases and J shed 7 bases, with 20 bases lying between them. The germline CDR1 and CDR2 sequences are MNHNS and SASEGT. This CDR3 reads CASTPNGGPIQPQHF. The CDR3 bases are TGTGCCAGCACCCCGAACGGGGGGCCCATCCAGCCCCAGCATTTT.

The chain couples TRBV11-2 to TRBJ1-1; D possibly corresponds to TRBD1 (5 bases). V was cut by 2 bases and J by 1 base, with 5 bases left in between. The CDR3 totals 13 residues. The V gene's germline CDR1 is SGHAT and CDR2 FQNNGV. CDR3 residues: CASSLQGNTEAFF. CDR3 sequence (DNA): TGTGCCAGCAGCTTACAGGGGAACACTGAAGCTTTCTTT.

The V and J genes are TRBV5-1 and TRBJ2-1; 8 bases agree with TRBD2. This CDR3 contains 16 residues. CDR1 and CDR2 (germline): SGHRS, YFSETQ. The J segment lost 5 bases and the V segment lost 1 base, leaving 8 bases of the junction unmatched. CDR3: CASSLSLRGANNEQFF. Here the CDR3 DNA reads TGCGCCAGCAGCTTGAGTTTGCGGGGGGCGAACAATGAGCAGTTCTTC.

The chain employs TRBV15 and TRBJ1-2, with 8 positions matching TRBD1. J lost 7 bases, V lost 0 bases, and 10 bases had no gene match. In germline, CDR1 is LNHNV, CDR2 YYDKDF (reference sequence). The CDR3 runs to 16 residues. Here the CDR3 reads CATSREDHRGRGGYTF. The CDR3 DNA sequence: TGTGCCACCAGCAGAGAGGATCACAGGGGGAGGGGTGGCTACACCTTC.

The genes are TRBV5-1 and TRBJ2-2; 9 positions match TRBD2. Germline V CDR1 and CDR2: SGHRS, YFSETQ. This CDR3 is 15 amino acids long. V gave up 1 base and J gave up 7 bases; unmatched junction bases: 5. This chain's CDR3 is CASSLSGGTGGELFF. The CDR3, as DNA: TGCGCCAGCAGCTTGAGCGGGGGGACCGGCGGGGAGCTGTTTTTT. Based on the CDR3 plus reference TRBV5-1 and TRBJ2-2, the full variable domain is KAGVTQTPRYLIKTRGQQVTLSCSPISGHRSVSWYQQTPGQGLQFLFEYFSETQRNKGNFPGRFSGRQFSNSRSEMNVSTLELGDSALYLCASSLSGGTGGELFFGEGSRLTVL.

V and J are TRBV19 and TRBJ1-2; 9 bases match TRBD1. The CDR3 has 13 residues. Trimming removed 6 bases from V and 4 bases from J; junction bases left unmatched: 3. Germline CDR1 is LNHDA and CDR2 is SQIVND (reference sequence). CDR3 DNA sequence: TGTGCCAGTAGCGGACAGGGGACCTATGGCTACACCTTC. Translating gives CASSGQGTYGYTF.